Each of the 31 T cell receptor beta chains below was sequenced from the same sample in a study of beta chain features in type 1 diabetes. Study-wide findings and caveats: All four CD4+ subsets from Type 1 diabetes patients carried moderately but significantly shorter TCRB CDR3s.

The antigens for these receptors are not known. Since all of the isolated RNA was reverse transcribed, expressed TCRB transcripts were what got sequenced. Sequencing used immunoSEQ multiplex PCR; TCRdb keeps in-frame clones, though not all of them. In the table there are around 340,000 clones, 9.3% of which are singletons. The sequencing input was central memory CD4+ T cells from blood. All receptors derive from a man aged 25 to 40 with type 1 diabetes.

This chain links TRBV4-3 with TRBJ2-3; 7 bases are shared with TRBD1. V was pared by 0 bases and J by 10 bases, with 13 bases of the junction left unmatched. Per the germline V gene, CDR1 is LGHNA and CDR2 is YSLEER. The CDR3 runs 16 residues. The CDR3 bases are TGCGCCAGCAGCCAAGATGGGACAGCCACCCCTTTCCCGCAGTATTTT. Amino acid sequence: CASSQDGTATPFPQYF.

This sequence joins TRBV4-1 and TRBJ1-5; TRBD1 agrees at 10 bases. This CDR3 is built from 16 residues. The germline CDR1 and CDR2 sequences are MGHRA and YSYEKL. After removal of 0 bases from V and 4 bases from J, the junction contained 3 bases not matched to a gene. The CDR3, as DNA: TGCGCCAGCAGCCAAGAAGTGGGACAGGGGAATCAGCCCCAGCATTTT. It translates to CASSQEVGQGNQPQHF.

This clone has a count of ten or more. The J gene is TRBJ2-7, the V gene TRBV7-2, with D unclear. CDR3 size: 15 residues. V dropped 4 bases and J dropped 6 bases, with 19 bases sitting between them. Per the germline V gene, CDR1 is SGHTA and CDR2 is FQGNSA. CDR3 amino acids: CASSSEAGFTREQYF. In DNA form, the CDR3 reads TGTGCCAGCAGCTCAGAGGCAGGCTTCACCCGCGAGCAGTACTTC.

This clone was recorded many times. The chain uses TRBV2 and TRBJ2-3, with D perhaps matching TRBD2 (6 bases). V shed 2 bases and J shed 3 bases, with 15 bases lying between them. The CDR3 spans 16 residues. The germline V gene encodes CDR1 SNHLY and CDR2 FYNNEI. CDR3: CASSERTSIGTDTQYF. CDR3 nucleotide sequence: TGTGCCAGCAGTGAACGAACTAGCATCGGAACAGATACGCAGTATTTT.

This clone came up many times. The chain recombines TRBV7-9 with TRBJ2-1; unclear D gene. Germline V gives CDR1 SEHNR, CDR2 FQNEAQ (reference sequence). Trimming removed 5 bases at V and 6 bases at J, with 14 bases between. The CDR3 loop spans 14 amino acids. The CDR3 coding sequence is TGTGCCAGCAGCGTCTCGCGGTTGGGCAATGAGCAGTTCTTC. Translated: CASSVSRLGNEQFF.

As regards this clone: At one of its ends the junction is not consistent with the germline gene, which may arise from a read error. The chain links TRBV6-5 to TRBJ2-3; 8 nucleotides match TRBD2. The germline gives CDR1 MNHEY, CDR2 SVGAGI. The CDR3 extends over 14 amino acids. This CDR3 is CASIYGTREDTQYF. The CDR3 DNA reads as TGTGCCAGCATTTACGGGACTAGGGAAGATACGCAGTATTTT.

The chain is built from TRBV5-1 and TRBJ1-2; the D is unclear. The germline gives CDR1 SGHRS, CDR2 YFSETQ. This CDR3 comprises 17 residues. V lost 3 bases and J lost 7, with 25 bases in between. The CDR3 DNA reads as TGCGCCAGCAGCTGGAACACGGGAGAGATTTATTTGGGTGGCTACACCTTC. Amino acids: CASSWNTGEIYLGGYTF. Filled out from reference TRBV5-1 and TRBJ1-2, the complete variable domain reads KAGVTQTPRYLIKTRGQQVTLSCSPISGHRSVSWYQQTPGQGLQFLFEYFSETQRNKGNFPGRFSGRQFSNSRSEMNVSTLELGDSALYLCASSWNTGEIYLGGYTFGSGTRLTVV.

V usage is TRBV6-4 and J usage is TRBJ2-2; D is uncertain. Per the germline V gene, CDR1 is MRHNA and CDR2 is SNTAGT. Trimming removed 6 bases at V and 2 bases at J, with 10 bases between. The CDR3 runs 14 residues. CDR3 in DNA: TGTGCCAGCAGACCGACGGTTAACACCGGGGAGCTGTTTTTT. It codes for CASRPTVNTGELFF.

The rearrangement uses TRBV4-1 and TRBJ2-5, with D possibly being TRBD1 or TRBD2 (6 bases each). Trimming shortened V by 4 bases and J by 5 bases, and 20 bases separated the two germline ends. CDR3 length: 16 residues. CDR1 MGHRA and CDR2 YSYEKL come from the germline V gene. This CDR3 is CASSPAQKGGLETQYF. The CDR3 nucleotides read TGCGCCAGCAGCCCTGCGCAGAAGGGGGGCTTGGAGACCCAGTACTTC.

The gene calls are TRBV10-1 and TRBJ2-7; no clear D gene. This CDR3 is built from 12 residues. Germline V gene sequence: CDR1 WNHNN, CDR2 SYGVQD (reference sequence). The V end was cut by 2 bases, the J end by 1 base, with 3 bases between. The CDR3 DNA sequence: TGCGCCAGCAGTGAGGGTTCCTACGAGCAGTACTTC. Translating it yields CASSEGSYEQYF.

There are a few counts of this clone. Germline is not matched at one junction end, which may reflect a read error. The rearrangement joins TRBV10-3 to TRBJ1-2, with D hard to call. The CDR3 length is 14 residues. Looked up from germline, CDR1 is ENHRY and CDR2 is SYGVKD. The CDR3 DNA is TGTGCCAGCAGTTACTTCGACCTGGACCGTGGCTACACCTTC. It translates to CASSYFDLDRGYTF.

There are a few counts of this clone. CDR3 sequence reads: CASSLTGGINTEAFF. CDR3 coding DNA: TGTGCCAGCAGCTTGACAGGAGGAATTAACACTGAAGCTTTCTTT. This chain links TRBV5-4 with TRBJ1-1; the D gene is possibly TRBD1 (5 bases). The V and J ends lost 1 base and 2 bases respectively, with 12 bases between them. Germline V gene lookup returns CDR1 SGHNT and CDR2 YYREEE (reference sequence). This CDR3 is built from 15 residues.

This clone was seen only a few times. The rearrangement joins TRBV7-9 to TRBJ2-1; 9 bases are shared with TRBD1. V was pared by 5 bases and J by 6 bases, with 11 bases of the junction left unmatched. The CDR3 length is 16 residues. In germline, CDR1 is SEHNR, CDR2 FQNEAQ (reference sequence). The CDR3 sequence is CASSPDPGQGSNEQFF. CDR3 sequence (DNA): TGTGCCAGCAGCCCGGACCCGGGACAGGGCAGCAATGAGCAGTTCTTC.

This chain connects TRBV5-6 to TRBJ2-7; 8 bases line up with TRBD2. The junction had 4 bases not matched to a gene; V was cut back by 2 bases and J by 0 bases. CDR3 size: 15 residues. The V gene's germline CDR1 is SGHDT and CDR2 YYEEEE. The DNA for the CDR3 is TGTGCCAGCAGCTTCCCGGGACTAGGCTCCTACGAGCAGTACTTC. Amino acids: CASSFPGLGSYEQYF.

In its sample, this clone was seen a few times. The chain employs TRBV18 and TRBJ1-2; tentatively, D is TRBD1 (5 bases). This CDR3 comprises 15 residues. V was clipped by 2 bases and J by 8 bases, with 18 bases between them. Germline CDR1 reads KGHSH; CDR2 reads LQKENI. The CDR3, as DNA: TGTGCCAGCTCACCAGGGGCATGGGGGGATTCCGGCTACACCTTC. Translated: CASSPGAWGDSGYTF.

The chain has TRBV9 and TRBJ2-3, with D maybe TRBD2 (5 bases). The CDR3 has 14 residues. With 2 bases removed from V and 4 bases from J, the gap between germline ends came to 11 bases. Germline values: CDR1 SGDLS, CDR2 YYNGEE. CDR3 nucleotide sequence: TGTGCCAGCAGCGTCAGTGAGGGTTCAGATACGCAGTATTTT. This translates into CASSVSEGSDTQYF.

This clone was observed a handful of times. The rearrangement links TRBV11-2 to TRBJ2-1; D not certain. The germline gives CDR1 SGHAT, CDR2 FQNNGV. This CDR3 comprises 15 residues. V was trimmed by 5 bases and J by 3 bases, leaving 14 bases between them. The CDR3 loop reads CASSPVGADYNEQFF. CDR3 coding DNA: TGTGCCAGCAGCCCAGTAGGCGCAGACTACAATGAGCAGTTCTTC.

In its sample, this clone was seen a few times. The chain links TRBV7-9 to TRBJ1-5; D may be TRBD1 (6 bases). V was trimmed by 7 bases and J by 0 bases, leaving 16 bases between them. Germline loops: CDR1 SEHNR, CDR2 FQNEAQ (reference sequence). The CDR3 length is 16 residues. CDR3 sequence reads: CASNLISGASNQPQHF. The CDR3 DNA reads TGTGCCAGCAACTTGATTTCGGGGGCTAGCAATCAGCCCCAGCATTTT.

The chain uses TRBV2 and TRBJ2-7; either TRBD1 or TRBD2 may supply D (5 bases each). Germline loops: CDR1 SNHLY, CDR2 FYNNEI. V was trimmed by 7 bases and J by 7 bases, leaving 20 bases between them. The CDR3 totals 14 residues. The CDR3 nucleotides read TGTGCCAGCAAAGAGGGGCCGCTGGTTGGAGAGCAGTACTTC. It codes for CASKEGPLVGEQYF.

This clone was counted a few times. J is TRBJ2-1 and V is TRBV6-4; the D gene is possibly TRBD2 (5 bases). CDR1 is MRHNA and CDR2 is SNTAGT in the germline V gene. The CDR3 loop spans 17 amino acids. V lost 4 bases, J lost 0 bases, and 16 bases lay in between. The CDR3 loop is CASSVSMVRGSYNEQFF. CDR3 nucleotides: TGTGCCAGCAGTGTATCTATGGTCCGGGGCTCCTACAATGAGCAGTTCTTC.

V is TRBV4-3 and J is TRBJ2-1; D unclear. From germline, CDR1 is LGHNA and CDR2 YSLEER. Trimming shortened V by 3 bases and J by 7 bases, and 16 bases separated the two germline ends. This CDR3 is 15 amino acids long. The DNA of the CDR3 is TGCGCCAGCAGCCACCGTGTGCAGGTTGGGAATGAGCAGTTCTTC. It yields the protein CASSHRVQVGNEQFF.

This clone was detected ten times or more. Here the CDR3 DNA reads TGCGCCAGCATGTCTGGGGGGGGAAACATTCAGTACTTC. Its protein product is CASMSGGGNIQYF. The chain is built from TRBV10-2 and TRBJ2-4; 7 nucleotides align to TRBD2. Germline V gives CDR1 WSHSY, CDR2 SAAADI. V gave up 7 bases and J gave up 6 bases; unmatched junction bases: 6. There are 13 residues in the CDR3.

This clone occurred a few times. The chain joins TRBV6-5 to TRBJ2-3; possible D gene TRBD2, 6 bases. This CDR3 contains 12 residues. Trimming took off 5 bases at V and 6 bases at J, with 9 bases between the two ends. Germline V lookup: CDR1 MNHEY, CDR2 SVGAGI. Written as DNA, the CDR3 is TGTGCCAGCAGTGTACGGGAGGATACGCAGTATTTT. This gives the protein CASSVREDTQYF.

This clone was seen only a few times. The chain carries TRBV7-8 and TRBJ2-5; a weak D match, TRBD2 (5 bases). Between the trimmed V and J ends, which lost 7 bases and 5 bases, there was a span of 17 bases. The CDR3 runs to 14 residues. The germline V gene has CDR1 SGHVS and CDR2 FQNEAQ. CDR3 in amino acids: CASNKGGSGETQYF. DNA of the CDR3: TGTGCCAGCAATAAGGGTGGCTCGGGGGAGACCCAGTACTTC.

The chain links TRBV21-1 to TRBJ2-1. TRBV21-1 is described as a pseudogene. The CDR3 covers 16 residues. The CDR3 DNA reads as TGTGCCAGCAGCAAAGCGCTTTCTGGGTTTCTCAATGAGCAGTTCTTC. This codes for CASSKALSGFLNEQFF.

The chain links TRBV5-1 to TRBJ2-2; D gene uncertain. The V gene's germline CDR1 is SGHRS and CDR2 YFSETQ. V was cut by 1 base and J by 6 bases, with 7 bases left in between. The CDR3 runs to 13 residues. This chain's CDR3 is CASSLFAPGELFF. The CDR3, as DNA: TGCGCCAGCAGCTTGTTCGCCCCCGGGGAGCTGTTTTTT.

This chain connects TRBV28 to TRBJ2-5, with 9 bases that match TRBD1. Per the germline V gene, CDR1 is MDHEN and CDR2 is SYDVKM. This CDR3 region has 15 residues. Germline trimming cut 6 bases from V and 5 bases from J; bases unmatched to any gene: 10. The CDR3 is CASREEGQGVETQYF. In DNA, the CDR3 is TGTGCCAGCAGGGAGGAGGGACAGGGCGTCGAGACCCAGTACTTC.

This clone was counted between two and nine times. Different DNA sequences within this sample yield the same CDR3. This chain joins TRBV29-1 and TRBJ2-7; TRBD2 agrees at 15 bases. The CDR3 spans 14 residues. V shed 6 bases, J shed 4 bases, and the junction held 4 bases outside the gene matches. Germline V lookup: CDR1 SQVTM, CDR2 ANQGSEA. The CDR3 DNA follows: TGCAGCGTCGGGACTAGCGGGGGGTTATACGAGCAGTACTTC. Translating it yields CSVGTSGGLYEQYF.

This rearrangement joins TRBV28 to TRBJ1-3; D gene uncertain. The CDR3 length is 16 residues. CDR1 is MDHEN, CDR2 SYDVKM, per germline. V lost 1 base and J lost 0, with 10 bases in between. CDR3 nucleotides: TGTGCCAGCAGTTTATTTCGGGTGGGCTCTGGAAACACCATATATTTT. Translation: CASSLFRVGSGNTIYF. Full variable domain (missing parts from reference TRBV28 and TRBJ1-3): DVKVTQSSRYLVKRTGEKVFLECVQDMDHENMFWYRQDPGLGLRLIYFSYDVKMKEKGDIPEGYSVSREKKERFSLILESASTNQTSMYLCASSLFRVGSGNTIYFGEGSWLTVV.

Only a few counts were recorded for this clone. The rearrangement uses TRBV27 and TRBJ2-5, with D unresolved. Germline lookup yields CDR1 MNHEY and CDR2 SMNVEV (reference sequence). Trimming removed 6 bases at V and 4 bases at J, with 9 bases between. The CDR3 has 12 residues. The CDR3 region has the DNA TGTGCCAGCAGCGCTAGTAGAGAGACCCAGTACTTC. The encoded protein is CASSASRETQYF.

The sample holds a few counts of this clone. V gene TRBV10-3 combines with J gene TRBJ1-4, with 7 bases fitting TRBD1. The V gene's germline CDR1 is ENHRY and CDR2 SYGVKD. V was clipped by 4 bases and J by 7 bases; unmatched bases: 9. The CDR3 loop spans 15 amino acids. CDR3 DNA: TGTGCCATCAGTGGACAGGGAGGCGGTGGTGAAAAACTGTTTTTT. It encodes CAISGQGGGGEKLFF.